This TCR beta chain was observed in a study of cytomegalovirus exposure and HLA in healthy donors. The PCR employed 60 Vbeta primers together with 13 Jbeta primers. Libraries were prepared by immunoSEQ multiplex PCR; TCRdb keeps only in-frame clonotypes and omits some of them. The sample lists over 150,000 clones, almost 75% occurring once. Each donor's status was that of a healthy bone marrow donor. At the time of sampling, donors were nominally healthy, though unrecorded immune exposures were likely. This clone was counted once. Its specificity is unknown. Study-level points and caveats: After further analysis at a later stage, roughly 16,000 TCR beta sequences were associated with HLA alleles at 0.05 false discovery rate. Segments of the TCR beta V type were, in most cases, productive about 90% or about 30% of the time in an earlier analysis.

In germline, CDR1 is KGHSH, CDR2 LQKENI. This CDR3 is built from 16 residues. Unmatched junction bases numbered 13, after V lost 4 bases and J lost 4 bases. Sequencing used PBMCs. This TCR was recovered from a woman in her twenties or thirties in good health and CMV-seropositive. This chain links TRBV18 with TRBJ2-7, with 7 bases fitting TRBD2. CDR3 in amino acids: CASSHSSGKDLYEQYF. The CDR3 DNA reads as TGTGCCAGCTCACACTCAAGCGGGAAGGATTTATACGAGCAGTACTTC.